This TCR beta chain appears in the sequencing data of a study of T cells in narcolepsy (dated by TCRdb to between 2018 and 2020). Regarding the study in general: Patients with narcolepsy type 1 or type 2 (NT1, NT2) and healthy control donors were enrolled in the study. To look for autoreactive T cells in narcolepsy patients that target self-antigens of hypocretin neurons (hypocretin, TRIB2), the study used TCR Vbeta sequencing to follow clonotypes in blood and CSF.

The library was produced with the immunoSEQ multiplex PCR assay. TCRdb mirrors the immuneACCESS table, restricted to in-frame sequences. Some clones are absent from its copies; in checked studies, under half trace to an unresolved V gene, and the reason for the others is unknown. Within this sample are about 24,000 clones, with 50% to 65% of them counted one time only. The ten largest account for around 12% of the sample. Clipping removes 4 bases from V and 7 bases from J, with 10 as the unmatched junction base count. From the germline V gene, CDR1 is SGHTA and CDR2 is FQGNSA. Reading from cysteine to phenylalanine, the CDR3 counts 17 amino acids. CDR3 DNA is the only sequence kept; it has 51 bases, read in frame from the first base. This clone was seen only a few times. Its antigen is currently not known. Nothing much larger sits one base from this clone, and base qualities are not available. Study-wide conclusions, independent of this receptor: Numbers of sequenced blood memory CD4+ clonotypes were comparable, averaging about 39,494 in patients and more than 30,000 in controls. No sequences matching autoreactive T cell clones were present in some of the blood memory CD4+ repertoires from patients and controls. Autoreactive clonotypes were reported to be detected serially in the blood of the same patients and of different patients, but not in the blood of healthy controls. HCRT-specific and TRIB2-specific autoreactive clonotypes were highlighted in plots that compared CD4+ T cell clonotypes in CSF versus blood from the same patient.

Memory CD4+ T cells were sorted ex vivo from peripheral blood of narcolepsy patients and healthy controls for TCR Vbeta sequencing. The sequence was collected from a human donor in good health. The sequenced sample was memory (CD45RA-) CD4+ T cells from blood. In light of the paper, this sample's cell subset or site label describes: memory T cells sorted ex vivo from peripheral blood. The rearranged chain carries TRBV7-2 and TRBJ2-2, with 12 bases in between that match TRBD2. This receptor carries the CDR3 CASSSPSGGALYGELFF. At the DNA level, the sequence is TGTGCCAGCAGCTCCCCTAGCGGGGGGGCCCTCTACGGGGAGCTGTTTTTT.